This entry is about one TCR beta chain. In terms of age and location, participants ranged from about 18 to 100 years and lived in under 30 US areas. This entry is derived from a study of blood T cell repertoires in COVID-19. This CDR3 has 15 residues. V trimming: 3 bases; J trimming: 8 bases; junction bases outside the gene matches: 8. The germline V gene has CDR1 MRHNA and CDR2 SNTAGT. The data were produced by immunoSEQ multiplex PCR, yet TCRdb's version contains in-frame clones alone and is incomplete. Of about 210,000 clones in the sample, approximately 81% were seen once. The sequence was obtained from a woman in her 50s with acute COVID-19. The sample was PBMCs or T cells enriched from blood (not recorded which). The chain recombines TRBV6-4 with TRBJ2-1; TRBD2 aligns across 9 bases. The DNA for the CDR3 is TGTGCCAGCAGTGAAGGTAGCGGGAGTATATATGAGCAGTTCTTC. Translating gives CASSEGSGSIYEQFF.